What follows describes a single T cell receptor (beta chain). Generated by immunoSEQ multiplex PCR, the TCRdb table keeps only in-frame clones and is missing some. The profile covers 650,000 to 800,000 clones, with over 80% appearing a single time and roughly 0.25% taken by the ten largest. Germline V lookup: CDR1 MGHDK, CDR2 SYGVNS. The CDR3 covers 13 residues. V was trimmed by 7 bases and J by 3 bases, leaving 10 bases between them. The sample originates from a study of blood T cell repertoires in COVID-19. Study as a whole: There were acute and convalescent COVID-19 samples, and they came from the United States, Italy and Spain.

Input material: peripheral blood. The receptor's source is a woman under 30 with acute or convalescent COVID-19. The chain combines TRBV25-1 with TRBJ2-4, with D uncertain. The CDR3 loop is CASTDILKNIQYF. The CDR3 nucleotides read TGTGCCAGCACCGACATACTCAAAAACATTCAGTACTTC.